This TCR beta chain was identified in a study of blood T cell repertoires in COVID-19. Study as a whole: Material from acute and convalescent COVID-19 was sourced from the United States, Italy and Spain. T cells, B-cell-depleted T cells, or PBMCs provided the cDNA or gDNA that served as material.

Under the authors' procedure: By means of reference gene primer amplification, nucleated cell counts were estimated. Produced via immunoSEQ multiplex PCR; TCRdb's table is partial and in-frame only. V, J and clone size are those of that table, while D and trimming were read from the DNA. Of 200,000 to 250,000 clones in the sample, about nine tenths were seen once. CDR3 length equals 15 residues. The germline V gene has CDR1 SGDLS and CDR2 YYNGEE. The V end lost 4 bases, the J end lost 7 bases, and 21 bases lay between the germline ends. The source material was peripheral blood. The receptor was isolated from a woman aged 55-70 years with acute or convalescent COVID-19. This chain links TRBV9 with TRBJ2-7, with D possibly being TRBD2 (5 bases). In DNA, the CDR3 is TGTGCCAGCAGCCCACAACCGGAGACTACGGGAGAGCAGTACTTC. The encoded protein is CASSPQPETTGEQYF.